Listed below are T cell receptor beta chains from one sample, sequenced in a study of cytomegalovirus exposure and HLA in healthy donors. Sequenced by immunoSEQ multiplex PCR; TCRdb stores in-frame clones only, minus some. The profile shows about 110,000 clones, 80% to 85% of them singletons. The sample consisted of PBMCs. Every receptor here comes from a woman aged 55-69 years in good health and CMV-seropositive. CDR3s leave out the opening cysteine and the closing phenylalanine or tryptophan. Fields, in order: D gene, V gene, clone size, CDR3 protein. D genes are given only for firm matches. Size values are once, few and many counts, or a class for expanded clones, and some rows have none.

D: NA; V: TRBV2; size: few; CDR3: ASSLGQYEQY
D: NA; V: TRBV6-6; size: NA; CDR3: ASSEHRRAKNIQY
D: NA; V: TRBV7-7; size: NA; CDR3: ASSFLGAADEQF
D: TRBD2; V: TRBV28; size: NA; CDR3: ASSSRLPGLVFDEQF
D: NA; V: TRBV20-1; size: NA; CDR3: SAPLAWQY
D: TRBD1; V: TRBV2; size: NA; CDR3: ASRDREKDGYT
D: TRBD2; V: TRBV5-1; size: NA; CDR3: ASSLAGVHEQY
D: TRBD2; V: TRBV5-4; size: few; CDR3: ASSTGTRDSYEQY
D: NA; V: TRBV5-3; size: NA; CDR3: ARTLEGTLTSNYGYT
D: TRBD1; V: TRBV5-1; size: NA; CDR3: ASSLLPRQGAAGELF
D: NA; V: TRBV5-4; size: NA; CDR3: ASSLRTVNYGYT
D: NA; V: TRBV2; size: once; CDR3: ASRQQETQY
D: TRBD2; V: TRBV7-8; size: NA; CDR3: ASSLTGLAGTGELF
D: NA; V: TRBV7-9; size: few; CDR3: ASSFSGPRQF
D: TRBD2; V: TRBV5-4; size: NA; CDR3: ASSLAPGTTTGELF
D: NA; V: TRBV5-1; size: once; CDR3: ASSLQGGGSYEQY
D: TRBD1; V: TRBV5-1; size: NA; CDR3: ASSLAPGTGGEKLF
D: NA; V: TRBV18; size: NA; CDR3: ASSPGEFNEQF
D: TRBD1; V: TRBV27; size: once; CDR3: ASSAHRGSGNTIY
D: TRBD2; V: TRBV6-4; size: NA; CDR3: ASSPGTSGSGDTQY
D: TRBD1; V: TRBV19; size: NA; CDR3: ASSTPSYRDRERWKLF
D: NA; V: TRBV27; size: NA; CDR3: ASSFSSVTRETWYEQY
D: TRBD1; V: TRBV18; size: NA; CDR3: ASSRPAGTGVHEQY
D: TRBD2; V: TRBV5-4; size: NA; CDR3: ASRSGSSAGELF
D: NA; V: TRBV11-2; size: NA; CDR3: ASSLGEGADTQY
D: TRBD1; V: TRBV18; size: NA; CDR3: ASSPSRTGISEQY
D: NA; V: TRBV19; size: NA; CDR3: ASSIRPEIYGYT
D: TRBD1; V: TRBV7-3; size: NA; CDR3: ASSLDRGEAF